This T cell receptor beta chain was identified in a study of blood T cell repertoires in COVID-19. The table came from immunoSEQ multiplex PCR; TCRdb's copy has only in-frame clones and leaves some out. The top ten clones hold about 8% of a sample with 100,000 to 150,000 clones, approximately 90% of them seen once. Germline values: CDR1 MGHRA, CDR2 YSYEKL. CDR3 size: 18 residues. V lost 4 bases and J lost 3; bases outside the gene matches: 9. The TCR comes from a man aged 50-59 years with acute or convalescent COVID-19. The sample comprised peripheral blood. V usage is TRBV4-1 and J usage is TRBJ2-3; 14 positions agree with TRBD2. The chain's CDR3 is CASSLRGLAGEVTDTQYF. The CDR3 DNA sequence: TGCGCCAGCAGCCTGAGGGGACTAGCGGGAGAAGTGACAGATACGCAGTATTTT.